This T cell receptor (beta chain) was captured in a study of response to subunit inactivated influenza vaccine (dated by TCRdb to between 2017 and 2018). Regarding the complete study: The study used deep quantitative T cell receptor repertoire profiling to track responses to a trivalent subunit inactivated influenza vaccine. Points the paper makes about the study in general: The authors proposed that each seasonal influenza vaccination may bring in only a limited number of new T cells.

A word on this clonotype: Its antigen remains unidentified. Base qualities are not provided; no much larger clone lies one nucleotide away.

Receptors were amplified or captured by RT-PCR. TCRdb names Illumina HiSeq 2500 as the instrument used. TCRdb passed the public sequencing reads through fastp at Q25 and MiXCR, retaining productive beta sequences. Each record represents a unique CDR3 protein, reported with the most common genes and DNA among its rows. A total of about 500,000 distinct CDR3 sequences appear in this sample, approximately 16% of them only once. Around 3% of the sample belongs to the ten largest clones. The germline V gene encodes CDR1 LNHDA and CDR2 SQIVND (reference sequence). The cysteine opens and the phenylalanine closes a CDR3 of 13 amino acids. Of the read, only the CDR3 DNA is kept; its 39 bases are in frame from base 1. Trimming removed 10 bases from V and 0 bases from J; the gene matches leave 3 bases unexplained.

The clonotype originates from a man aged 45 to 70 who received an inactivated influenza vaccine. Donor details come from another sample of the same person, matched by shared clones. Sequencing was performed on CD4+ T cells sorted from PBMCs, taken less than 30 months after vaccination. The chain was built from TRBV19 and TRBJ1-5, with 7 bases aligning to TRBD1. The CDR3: CATTGRSNQPQHF. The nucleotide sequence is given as TGTGCCACGACAGGGCGTAGCAATCAGCCCCAGCATTTT. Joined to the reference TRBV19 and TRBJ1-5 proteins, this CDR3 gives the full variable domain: DGGITQSPKYLFRKEGQNVTLSCEQNLNHDAMYWYRQDPGQGLRLIYYSQIVNDFQKGDIAEGYSVSREKKESFPLTVTSAQKNPTAFYLCATTGRSNQPQHFGDGTRLSIL.